This T cell receptor beta chain was sequenced during a study of blood T cells in healthy people across ages. In regard to this clonotype: Its antigen is as yet unknown. One end of the junction varies from germline; a read error may be responsible.

Russia was home to the donors, healthy Caucasian individuals aged about 6 to 90. Isolating PBMCs gave at least 6 million of these cells per sample. Study-level points and caveats: When one million T cells were used, diversity estimates were thought to be underestimates.

Next came a second PCR, run for roughly 6 to 11 cycles, which used a sample-barcoded 5' primer along with a J-beta primer mix. Each CDR3 protein is one row after TCRdb ran MiXCR on the 5' RACE reads. The table has roughly 1.5 million distinct CDR3 sequences, approximately 39% seen once. The CDR3 loop spans 13 amino acids. This receptor was obtained from a young woman in good health. The source material was blood. V usage is TRBV12-3 or TRBV12-4 and J usage is TRBJ1-5; no firm D call. The chain's CDR3 is CASSSQGDQHQHF. CDR3 DNA sequence: TGTGCCAGCAGCTCCCAAGGCGATCAGCACCAGCATTTT.